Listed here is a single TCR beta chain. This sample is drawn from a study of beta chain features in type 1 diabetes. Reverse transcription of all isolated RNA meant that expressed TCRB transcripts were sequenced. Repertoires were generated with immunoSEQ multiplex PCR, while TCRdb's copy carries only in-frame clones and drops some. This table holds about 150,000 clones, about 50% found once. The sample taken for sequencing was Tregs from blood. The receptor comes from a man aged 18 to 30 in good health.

The CDR3 loop is CASSWTSGRVETQYF. The CDR3 DNA sequence: TGTGCCAGCAGTTGGACTAGCGGGAGAGTGGAGACCCAGTACTTC. This chain joins TRBV28 and TRBJ2-5; 13 bases agree with TRBD2. The CDR3 covers 15 residues. Looked up from germline, CDR1 is MDHEN and CDR2 is SYDVKM. J was trimmed by 5 bases and V by 4 bases; bases with no gene match: 4. The whole variable domain, remainder taken from reference TRBV28 and TRBJ2-5, is DVKVTQSSRYLVKRTGEKVFLECVQDMDHENMFWYRQDPGLGLRLIYFSYDVKMKEKGDIPEGYSVSREKKERFSLILESASTNQTSMYLCASSWTSGRVETQYFGPGTRLLVL.